The 3 T cell receptor beta chains given below trace back to one sample, sequenced in a study of CD4+ T cells in melanoma (dated by TCRdb to between 2022 and 2023). The library relied on the immunoSEQ multiplex PCR assay. TCRdb took over this immuneACCESS table, retaining in-frame rearrangements with V and J assigned. Such tables are incomplete; in checked studies, under half of the missing clones stem from an unresolved V gene, and the remainder is unexplained. Counted in this sample were roughly 120,000 clones; 92% of them appeared once. 2.5% to 3.5% of the sample goes to the ten largest clones. The sequencing sample was made of peripheral blood. Receptor source: a human donor with melanoma.

The chain has TRBV5-1 and TRBJ2-1; unclear D gene. Trimming removed 4 bases at V and 10 bases at J, with 15 bases between. The CDR3 is 13 amino acids. The germline gives CDR1 SGHRS, CDR2 YFSETQ. The CDR3 DNA reads as TGCGCCAGCAGCCCGGGCCCGATGGGGGAGCAGTTCTTC. Translating it yields CASSPGPMGEQFF.

This chain uses TRBV4-2 with TRBJ2-7; D is unclear. Trimming cost V 0 bases and J 0 bases, with 6 bases left between them. The CDR3 extends over 14 amino acids. Germline CDR1 LGHNA, CDR2 YNFKEQ. This chain's CDR3 is CASSQDRASYEQYF. CDR3 sequence (DNA): TGTGCCAGCAGCCAAGATAGGGCCTCCTACGAGCAGTACTTC.

The V and J genes are TRBV4-2 and TRBJ2-2; D not certain. Germline lookup yields CDR1 LGHNA and CDR2 YNFKEQ. Trimming stripped 4 bases from V and 6 bases from J, with 9 bases between. The CDR3 length is 13 residues. Here the CDR3 DNA reads TGTGCCAGCAGCCTATCCTCCCCCGGGGAGCTGTTTTTT. Translation gives CASSLSSPGELFF.